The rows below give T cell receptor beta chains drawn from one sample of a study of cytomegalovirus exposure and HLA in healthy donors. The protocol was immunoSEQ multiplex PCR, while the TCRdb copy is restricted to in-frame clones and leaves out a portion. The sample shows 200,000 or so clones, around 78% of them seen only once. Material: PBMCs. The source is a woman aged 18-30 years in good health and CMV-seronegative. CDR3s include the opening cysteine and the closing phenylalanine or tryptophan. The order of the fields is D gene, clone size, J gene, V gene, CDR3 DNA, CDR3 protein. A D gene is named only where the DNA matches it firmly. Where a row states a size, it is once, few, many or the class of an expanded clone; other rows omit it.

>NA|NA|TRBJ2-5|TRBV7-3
TGTGCCAGCAGCTACGTCAAAGAGACCCAGTACTTC
CASSYVKETQYF
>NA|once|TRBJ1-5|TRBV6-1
TGTGCCAGCAGTGAAGGGGGTCGGGGGGGTTATCAGCCCCAGCATTTT
CASSEGGRGGYQPQHF
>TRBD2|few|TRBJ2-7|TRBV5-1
TGCGCCAGCAGCTTGGTGACTAGCGGGACTTACGAGCAGTACTTC
CASSLVTSGTYEQYF
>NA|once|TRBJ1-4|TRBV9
TGTGCCAGCAGCGTAGAAGCAACTAATGAAAAACTGTTTTTT
CASSVEATNEKLFF
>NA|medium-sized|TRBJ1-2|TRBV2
TGTGCCAGCATCAGAGGGGTTAACTATGGCTACACCTTC
CASIRGVNYGYTF
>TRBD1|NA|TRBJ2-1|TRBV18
TGTGCCAGCTCCCTGTCAGGGGGTTCCTACAATGAGCAGTTCTTC
CASSLSGGSYNEQFF
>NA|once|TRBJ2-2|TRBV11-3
TGTGCCAGCAGCTTAATCGCTGCGAACACCGGGGAGCTGTTTTTT
CASSLIAANTGELFF
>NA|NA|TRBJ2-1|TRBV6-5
TGTGCCAGCAGTTTCCTAGGAGGCTCCGATAATGAGCAGTTCTTC
CASSFLGGSDNEQFF
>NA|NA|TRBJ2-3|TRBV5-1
TGCGCCAGCAGCTTGGTACTAGGTTACACAGATACGCAGTATTTT
CASSLVLGYTDTQYF
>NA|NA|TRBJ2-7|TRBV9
TGTGCCAGCAGCTCTGGACTGAGCTACGAGCAGTACTTC
CASSSGLSYEQYF
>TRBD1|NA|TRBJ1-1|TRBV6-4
TGTGCCAGCAGCAGACAGGGAGGATCGACTGAAGCTTTCTTT
CASSRQGGSTEAFF
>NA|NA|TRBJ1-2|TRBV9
TGTGCCAGCAGCGACCGACAGGACGCTGGTGGCTACACCTTC
CASSDRQDAGGYTF
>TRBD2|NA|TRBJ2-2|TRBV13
TGTGCCAGCAGCTTAGCTGCGGGGGGGGCCGGGGAGCTGTTTTTT
CASSLAAGGAGELFF
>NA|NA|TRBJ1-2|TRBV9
TGTGCCAGCAGCGCGTCCAGTAAGGGTAACTATGGCTACACCTTC
CASSASSKGNYGYTF
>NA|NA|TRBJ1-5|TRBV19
TGTGCCAGTAGTACTCGGGGGGTTCAGCCCCAGCATTTT
CASSTRGVQPQHF
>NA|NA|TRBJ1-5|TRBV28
TGTGCCAGCAGTACAGCCCGGCAGGGCGTAACGGGCAATCAGCCCCAGCATTTT
CASSTARQGVTGNQPQHF
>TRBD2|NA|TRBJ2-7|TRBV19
TGTGCCAGTAGTTTATCCCTAGCGGGAGAGAACTCCTACGAGCAGTACTTC
CASSLSLAGENSYEQYF
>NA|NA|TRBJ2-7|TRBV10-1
TGCGCCAGCAGTCGGACAGTAAGCTCCTACGAGCAGTACTTC
CASSRTVSSYEQYF
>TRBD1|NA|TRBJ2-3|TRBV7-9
TGTGCCAGCAGCAACGACAGGGGGCTCGGATTCACAGATACGCAGTATTTT
CASSNDRGLGFTDTQYF
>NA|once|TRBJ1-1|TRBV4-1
TGCGCCAGCAGCCACATTGGACAGAGGGACACTGAAGCTTTCTTT
CASSHIGQRDTEAFF
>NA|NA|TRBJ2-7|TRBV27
TGTGCCAGCAGTTTAGGGGACGAGCAGTACTTC
CASSLGDEQYF
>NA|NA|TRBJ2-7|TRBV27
TGTGCCAGCAGTTTATCCGGGACAAACGAGCAGTACTTC
CASSLSGTNEQYF
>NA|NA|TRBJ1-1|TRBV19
TGTGCCAGTAGTCGACAGGCTGAAGCTTTCTTT
CASSRQAEAFF
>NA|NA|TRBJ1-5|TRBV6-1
TGTGCCAGCAGTGAATCTGGGTCAAGCAATCAGCCCCAGCATTTT
CASSESGSSNQPQHF
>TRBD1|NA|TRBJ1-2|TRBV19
TGTGCCAGCCTTAAGATGGGGACAGGAGCCTATGGCTACACCTTC
CASLKMGTGAYGYTF
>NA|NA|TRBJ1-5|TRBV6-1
TGTGCCAGCAGTGAACGCTGGGGTATCGATCAGCCCCAGCATTTT
CASSERWGIDQPQHF
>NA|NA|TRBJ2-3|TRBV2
TGTGCCAGCGTCCCGAACACAGATACGCAGTATTTT
CASVPNTDTQYF
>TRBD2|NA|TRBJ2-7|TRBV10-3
TGTGCCATCAGCGACCCTTCCTTAGCGGGGGGCAGGGAGCAGTACTTC
CAISDPSLAGGREQYF
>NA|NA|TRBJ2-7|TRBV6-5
TGTGCCAGCAGTTATCAGGGACCCCCCGGCGAGCAGTACTTC
CASSYQGPPGEQYF
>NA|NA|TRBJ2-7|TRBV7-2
TGTGCCAGCAGCTACTACCCCTCCTACGAGCAGTACTTC
CASSYYPSYEQYF
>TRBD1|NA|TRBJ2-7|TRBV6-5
TGTGCCAGCAGTACCATCCGACAGGGGCGCCACGAGCAGTACTTC
CASSTIRQGRHEQYF
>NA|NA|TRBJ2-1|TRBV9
TGTGCCAGCAGCGTAGGTTCGGTGGCTAGAGCCGATGAGCAGTTCTTC
CASSVGSVARADEQFF
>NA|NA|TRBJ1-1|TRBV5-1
TGCGCCAGCAGCTTAAGAGGGGACACTGAAGCTTTCTTT
CASSLRGDTEAFF
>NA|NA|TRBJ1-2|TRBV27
TGTGCCAGCAGTTTCGGAACCAACTATGGCTACACCTTC
CASSFGTNYGYTF
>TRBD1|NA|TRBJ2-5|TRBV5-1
TGCGCCAGCAGCTTGGTAAACAGGGGGGTAATCGAGACCCAGTACTTC
CASSLVNRGVIETQYF
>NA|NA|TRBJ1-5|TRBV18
TGTGCCAGCTCACCCCCGGGAAATCATCAGCCCCAGCATTTT
CASSPPGNHQPQHF
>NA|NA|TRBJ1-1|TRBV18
TGTGCCAGCTCACCCACAGGGAGGGAAGCTTTCTTT
CASSPTGREAFF
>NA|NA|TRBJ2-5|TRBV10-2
TGCGCCAGCAGTGAAAGGAAGAGGACCCAGTACTTC
CASSERKRTQYF
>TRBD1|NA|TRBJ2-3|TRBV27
TGTGCCAGCAGTCCCGACAGGGGATCGCGCACAGATACGCAGTATTTT
CASSPDRGSRTDTQYF
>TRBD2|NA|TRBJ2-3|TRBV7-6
TGTGCCAGCAGCGACCCTAGCGGGGGGCTTGTCACAGATACGCAGTATTTT
CASSDPSGGLVTDTQYF
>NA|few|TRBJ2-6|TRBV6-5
TGTGCCAGCAGTTACGGGGGGGGCGCTGGGGCCAACGTCCTGACTTTC
CASSYGGGAGANVLTF
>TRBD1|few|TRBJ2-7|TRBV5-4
TGTGCCAGCAGCTTGGGGGCGACAGGGATCATCTCCTACGAGCAGTACTTC
CASSLGATGIISYEQYF
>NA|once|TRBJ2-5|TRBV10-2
TGCGCCAGCACCGCTAGCGTGCAAGAGACCCAGTACTTC
CASTASVQETQYF
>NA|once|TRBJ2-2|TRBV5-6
TGTGCCAGCAGCGTAGCCGGAGGTGCCTCCCGGGAGCTGTTTTTT
CASSVAGGASRELFF
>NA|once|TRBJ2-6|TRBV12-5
TGTGCTAGTGGTTTTCAGGGCACCTCTGGGGCCAACGTCCTGACTTTC
CASGFQGTSGANVLTF
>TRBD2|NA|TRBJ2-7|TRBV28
TGTGCCAGCAGCACTCGGACTAGCGGACCCTACGAGCAGTACTTC
CASSTRTSGPYEQYF
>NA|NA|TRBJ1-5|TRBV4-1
TGCGCCAGCAGCCACAGGGTTGATAGCAATCAGCCCCAGCATTTT
CASSHRVDSNQPQHF
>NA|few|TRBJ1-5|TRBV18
TGTGCCAGCTCACCAGGGGGCAATCAGCCCCAGCATTTT
CASSPGGNQPQHF
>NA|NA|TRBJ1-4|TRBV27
TGTGCCAGCAGTTCAACAGGCGGGGCTAATGAAAAACTGTTTTTT
CASSSTGGANEKLFF
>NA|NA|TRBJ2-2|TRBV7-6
TGTGCCAGCGGAGCAGCAGAGGGCGGGGAGCTGTTTTTT
CASGAAEGGELFF
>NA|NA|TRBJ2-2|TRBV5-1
TGCGCCAGCAGCTGGGGCCATGGCACCGGGGAGCTGTTTTTT
CASSWGHGTGELFF